This TCR beta chain was recorded in a study of shared clonotypes between healthy human individuals. Study-wide background: The study used three CD4 naive, three CD4 memory, two CD8 naive and one CD8 memory plate per donor. Overall study results and limits: Clonotype sharing among donors was expected to depend on sequencing depth.

The CDR3 has 14 amino acids. Germline CDR1 reads MGHRA; CDR2 reads YSYEKL. Trimming shortened V by 4 bases and J by 1 base, and 10 bases separated the two germline ends. With respect to this clone: The antigen is not known.

Terminally differentiated effector memory CD45RA+ cells were excluded from the naive CD8 cells, which were CD45RO-negative and positively selected for CCR7. For each subset, genomic DNA was distributed in equal portions over several immunoSEQ plates. The data were produced by immunoSEQ multiplex PCR, yet TCRdb's version contains in-frame clones alone and is incomplete. This sample has hundreds of thousands of clones, with about 92% found just once. Sequenced material: naive CD8+ T cells sorted from blood. This chain uses TRBV4-1 with TRBJ1-1; a possible D gene is TRBD1 (6 bases). The sequence came from a man in his thirties or forties in good health. CDR3 loop: CASSPVGQNTEAFF. The CDR3 bases are TGCGCCAGCAGCCCTGTGGGACAGAACACTGAAGCTTTCTTT.